The text below deals with one TCR beta chain. Trimming left V 1 base short and J 6 bases short, with 6 bases between. The CDR3 runs 13 residues. Germline V gene lookup returns CDR1 SGHTA and CDR2 FQGNSA. TCRdb's table, derived via immunoSEQ multiplex PCR, lists solely in-frame clones and lacks some. The repertoire holds approximately 94,000 clones, under 90% seen once, with around 1.1% in the top ten. This sample was taken from a study of OX40 agonist ivuxolimab in advanced cancers. The receptor was isolated from an adult with an advanced solid tumor such as melanoma, head and neck, liver or kidney cancer. The rearrangement links TRBV7-2 to TRBJ2-2; no clear D gene. The material sequenced was CD4+ or CD8+ T cells sorted from blood, taken in a trial of the OX40 agonist ivuxolimab. The CDR3 loop is CASSLVIPGELFF. The CDR3 DNA reads as TGTGCCAGCAGCTTAGTTATCCCCGGGGAGCTGTTTTTT.